These 10 T cell receptor beta chains came from one sample sequenced in a study of OX40 agonist ivuxolimab in advanced cancers. Sequencing was performed with immunoSEQ multiplex PCR; in TCRdb, only in-frame clones are kept and a portion is missing. The repertoire has approximately 10,000 clones, roughly 90% of them found once; the top ten carry roughly a sixth. The specimen was CD4+ or CD8+ T cells sorted from blood, collected in a trial of the OX40 agonist ivuxolimab. These receptors were taken from an adult with an advanced solid tumor such as melanoma, head and neck, liver or kidney cancer.

The CDR3, as DNA: TGTGCCAGCAGTTTTAACAGGGACTACGAGCAGTACTTC. Its translation is CASSFNRDYEQYF. The chain links TRBV27 to TRBJ2-7; weak D call: TRBD1 (6 bases). This CDR3 has 13 residues. Germline V lookup: CDR1 MNHEY, CDR2 SMNVEV (reference sequence). V was clipped by 3 bases and J by 3 bases, with 9 bases between them.

This chain connects TRBV18 to TRBJ2-7; 9 bases align to TRBD1. Germline-derived CDR1 and CDR2 are KGHSH and LQKENI. Trimming took 3 bases from V and 0 from J; bases not matched to a gene: 0. This CDR3 region has 14 residues. The DNA for the CDR3 is TGTGCCAGCTCACCGGGACAGGGCTCCTACGAGCAGTACTTC. This encodes CASSPGQGSYEQYF.

V is TRBV4-3 and J is TRBJ2-7, with D tentatively TRBD1 (5 bases). The length of the CDR3 is 15 residues. V lost 3 bases and J lost 0, with 12 bases in between. Germline lookup yields CDR1 LGHNA and CDR2 YSLEER. CDR3 nucleotide sequence: TGCGCCAGCAGCCAGGCCTACAGGAGCTCCTACGAGCAGTACTTC. This gives the protein CASSQAYRSSYEQYF.

The V and J genes are TRBV28 and TRBJ2-7; D may correspond to TRBD1 or TRBD2 (5 bases each). Germline V gene data show CDR1 as MDHEN and CDR2 as SYDVKM. The CDR3 sequence is 15 residues long. V was trimmed by 5 bases and J by 2 bases, leaving 16 bases between them. CDR3 DNA: TGTGCCAGCAGTGCCAATAGGATGGGGGCCTACGAGCAGTACTTC. This translates into CASSANRMGAYEQYF.

In this sample, this clone turned up a few times. This sample also contains other DNA sequences that code for the same CDR3. J is TRBJ1-2 and V is TRBV19; possible D gene TRBD1, 5 bases. Per the germline V gene, CDR1 is LNHDA and CDR2 is SQIVND (reference sequence). This CDR3 is built from 13 residues. V lost 3 bases and J 6 bases, leaving 11 bases between the germline ends. This chain's CDR3 is CASSIGQGDGYTF. In DNA form, the CDR3 reads TGTGCCAGTAGTATCGGCCAGGGCGATGGCTACACCTTC.

The chain couples TRBV28 to TRBJ2-7; D unresolved. The length of the CDR3 is 16 residues. Trimming left V 2 bases short and J 2 bases short, with 16 bases between. Looked up from germline, CDR1 is MDHEN and CDR2 is SYDVKM. The CDR3 reads CASSLPARRVTYEQYF. CDR3 sequence (DNA): TGTGCCAGCAGTTTACCAGCCCGTAGAGTTACCTACGAGCAGTACTTC. Looking up the rest from reference TRBV28 and TRBJ2-7 gives the full variable domain: DVKVTQSSRYLVKRTGEKVFLECVQDMDHENMFWYRQDPGLGLRLIYFSYDVKMKEKGDIPEGYSVSREKKERFSLILESASTNQTSMYLCASSLPARRVTYEQYFGPGTRLTVT.

The chain has TRBV6-6 and TRBJ1-1, with D maybe TRBD1 (5 bases). Germline lookup yields CDR1 MNHNY and CDR2 SVGAGI (reference sequence). V dropped 2 bases and J dropped 3 bases, with 7 bases sitting between them. The CDR3 totals 13 residues. The DNA for the CDR3 is TGTGCCAGCAGTTACGCGGGGGACACTGAAGCTTTCTTT. This gives the protein CASSYAGDTEAFF.

This chain links TRBV27 with TRBJ1-1, with TRBD1 matching 8 bases. The length of the CDR3 is 13 residues. Germline CDR1 reads MNHEY; CDR2 reads SMNVEV (reference sequence). The V segment lost 2 bases and the J segment 5 bases; nucleotides outside the gene matches: 1. CDR3 coding DNA: TGTGCCAGCAGTTTAGACAGGGGAACTGAAGCTTTCTTT. As protein: CASSLDRGTEAFF.

This chain uses TRBV28 with TRBJ2-1, with TRBD2 matching over 12 bases. Germline V gene sequence: CDR1 MDHEN, CDR2 SYDVKM. There are 16 residues in the CDR3. V dropped 6 bases and J dropped 2; count of bases not matched to a gene: 5. CDR3 loop: CASSPLAGGPYNEQFF. The DNA of the CDR3 is TGTGCCAGCAGCCCCCTAGCGGGAGGGCCCTACAATGAGCAGTTCTTC.

V and J are TRBV5-4 and TRBJ1-5; D is ambiguous. The germline CDR1 and CDR2 sequences are SGHNT and YYREEE (reference sequence). The CDR3 is 14 amino acids. V gave up 2 bases and J gave up 3 bases, with 9 bases separating them. CDR3 protein: CASSFGQLNQPQHF. CDR3 bases: TGTGCCAGCAGCTTCGGTCAGCTCAATCAGCCCCAGCATTTT.